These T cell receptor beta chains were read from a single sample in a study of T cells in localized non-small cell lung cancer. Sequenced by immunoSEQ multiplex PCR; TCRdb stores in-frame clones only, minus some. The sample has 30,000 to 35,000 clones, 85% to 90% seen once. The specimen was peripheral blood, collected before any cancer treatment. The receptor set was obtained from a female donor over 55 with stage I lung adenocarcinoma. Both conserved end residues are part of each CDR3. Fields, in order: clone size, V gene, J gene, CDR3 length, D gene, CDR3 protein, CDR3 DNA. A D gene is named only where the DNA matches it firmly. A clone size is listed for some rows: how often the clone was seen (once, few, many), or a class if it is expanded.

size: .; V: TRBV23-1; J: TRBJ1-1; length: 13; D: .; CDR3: CASTGPESTEAFF; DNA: TGCGCCAGCACCGGGCCCGAATCTACTGAAGCTTTCTTT
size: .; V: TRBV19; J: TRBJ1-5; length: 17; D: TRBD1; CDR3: CASSIDSAGGGNQPQHF; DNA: TGTGCCAGTAGTATAGACTCGGCAGGGGGAGGCAATCAGCCCCAGCATTTT
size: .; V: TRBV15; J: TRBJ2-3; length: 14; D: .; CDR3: CATSRGGSTDTQYF; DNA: TGTGCCACCAGCAGAGGTGGTAGCACAGATACGCAGTATTTT
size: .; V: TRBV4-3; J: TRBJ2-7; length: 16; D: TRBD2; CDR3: CASSRTSGSPTYEQYF; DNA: TGCGCCAGCAGCCGCACTAGCGGGAGCCCAACCTACGAGCAGTACTTC
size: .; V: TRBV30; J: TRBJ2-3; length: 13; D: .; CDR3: CAWSVTSTDTQYF; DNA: TGTGCCTGGAGTGTTACTAGCACAGATACGCAGTATTTT
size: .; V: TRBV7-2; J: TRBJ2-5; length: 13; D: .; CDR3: CASSHPRGETQYF; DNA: TGTGCCAGCAGCCACCCCCGCGGTGAGACCCAGTACTTC
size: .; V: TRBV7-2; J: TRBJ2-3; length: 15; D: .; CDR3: CASSLEGVDTDTQYF; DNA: TGTGCCAGCAGCTTAGAGGGTGTCGACACAGATACGCAGTATTTT
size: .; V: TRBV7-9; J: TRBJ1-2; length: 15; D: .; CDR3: CASSWGGLGGAGYTF; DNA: TGTGCCAGCAGCTGGGGGGGACTCGGCGGAGCTGGCTACACCTTC
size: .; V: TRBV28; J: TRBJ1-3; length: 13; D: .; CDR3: CASSSPAGNTIYF; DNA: TGTGCCAGCAGTTCACCAGCTGGAAACACCATATATTTT
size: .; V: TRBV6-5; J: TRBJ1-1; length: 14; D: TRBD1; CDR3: CASSRQGMNTEAFF; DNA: TGTGCCAGCAGCAGACAGGGGATGAACACTGAAGCTTTCTTT
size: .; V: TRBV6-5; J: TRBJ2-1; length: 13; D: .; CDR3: CASSYSKGRPHVF; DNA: TGTGCCAGCAGTTACTCGAAGGGGCGGCCCCATGTCTTC
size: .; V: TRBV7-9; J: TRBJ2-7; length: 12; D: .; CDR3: CASSHGAYEQYF; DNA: TGTGCCAGCAGCCATGGGGCCTACGAGCAGTACTTC
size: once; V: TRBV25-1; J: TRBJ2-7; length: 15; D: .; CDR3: CASSEPAGRSYEQYF; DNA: TGTGCCAGCAGTGAACCGGCGGGGCGCTCCTACGAGCAGTACTTC